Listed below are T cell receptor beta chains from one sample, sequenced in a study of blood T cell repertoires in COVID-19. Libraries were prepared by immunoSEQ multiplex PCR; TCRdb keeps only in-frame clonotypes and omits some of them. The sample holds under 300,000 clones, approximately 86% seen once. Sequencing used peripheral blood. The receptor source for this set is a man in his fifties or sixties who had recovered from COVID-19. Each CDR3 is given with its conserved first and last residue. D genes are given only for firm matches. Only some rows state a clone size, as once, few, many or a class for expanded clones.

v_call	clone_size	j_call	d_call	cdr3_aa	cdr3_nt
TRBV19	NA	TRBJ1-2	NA	CASSISRGYGYTF	TGTGCCAGTAGTATTAGTAGAGGCTATGGCTACACCTTC
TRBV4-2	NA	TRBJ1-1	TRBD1	CASSAPRGQVRETEAFF	TGTGCCAGTTCCGCGCCCAGGGGACAGGTTCGCGAGACTGAAGCTTTCTTT
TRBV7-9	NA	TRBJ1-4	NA	CASSRGTPGEKLFF	TGTGCCAGCAGCCGGGGGACCCCCGGTGAAAAACTGTTTTTT
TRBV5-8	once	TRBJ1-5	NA	CASSPPMGQPNQPQHF	TGTGCCAGCAGCCCCCCCATGGGGCAGCCTAATCAGCCCCAGCATTTT
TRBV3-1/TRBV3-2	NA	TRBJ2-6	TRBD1	CASSQDGRGSGANVLTF	TGTGCCAGCAGCCAAGATGGCAGGGGGTCTGGGGCCAACGTCCTGACTTTC
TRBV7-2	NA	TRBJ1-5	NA	CASSLVAGSNQPQHF	TGTGCCAGCAGCTTAGTCGCAGGAAGCAATCAGCCCCAGCATTTT
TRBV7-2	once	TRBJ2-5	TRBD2	CASSLIRGGLETQYF	TGTGCCAGCAGCTTAATTCGGGGGGGCCTGGAGACCCAGTACTTC
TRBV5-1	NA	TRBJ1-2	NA	CASRPSPDSYGYTF	TGCGCCAGCAGGCCCTCCCCGGACAGCTATGGCTACACCTTC
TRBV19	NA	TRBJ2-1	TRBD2	CASARPSGGAGEQFF	TGTGCCAGTGCTCGCCCAAGCGGGGGGGCCGGTGAGCAGTTCTTC
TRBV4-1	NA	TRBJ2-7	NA	CASSQTGQPARSYEQYF	TGCGCCAGCAGCCAAACAGGACAGCCAGCGCGCTCCTACGAGCAGTACTTC
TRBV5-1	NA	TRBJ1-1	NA	CASSLGQGTTEAFF	TGCGCCAGCAGCTTGGGGCAGGGGACCACTGAAGCTTTCTTT
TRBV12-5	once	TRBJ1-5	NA	CASGFSTDNSNQPQHF	TGTGCTAGTGGTTTTTCTACAGACAATAGCAATCAGCCCCAGCATTTT
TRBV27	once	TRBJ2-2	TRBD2	CASSLYGGANTGELFF	TGTGCCAGCAGTTTATACGGGGGGGCGAACACCGGGGAGCTGTTTTTT
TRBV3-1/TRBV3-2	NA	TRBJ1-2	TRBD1	CASSPGQGEGSGTF	TGTGCCAGCAGCCCTGGACAGGGAGAAGGTTCGGGGACCTTC
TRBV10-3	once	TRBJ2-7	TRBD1	CAISERWGQGAYEQYF	TGTGCCATCAGTGAGAGATGGGGACAGGGGGCTTACGAGCAGTACTTC
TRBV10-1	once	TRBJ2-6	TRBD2	CASSESGGTETFGLHSGANVLTF	TGCGCCAGCAGTGAGTCGGGGGGGACGGAAACATTCGGATTGCACTCTGGGGCCAACGTCCTGACTTTC
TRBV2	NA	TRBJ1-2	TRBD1	CASSGTGTGGGYTF	TGTGCCAGCAGTGGGACCGGGACAGGGGGTGGCTACACCTTC
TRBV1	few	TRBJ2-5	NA	CTSSPRGGTQETQYF	TGCACCAGCAGCCCTCGGGGGGGGACCCAAGAGACCCAGTACTTC
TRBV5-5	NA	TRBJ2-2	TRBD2	CASSLAGGVTGELFF	TGTGCCAGCAGCTTAGCGGGGGGCGTTACCGGGGAGCTGTTTTTT
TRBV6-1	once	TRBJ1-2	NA	CASSEGDTNRYGYTF	TGTGCCAGCAGTGAAGGGGACACCAACCGCTATGGCTACACCTTC
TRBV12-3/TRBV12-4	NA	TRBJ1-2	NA	CASSLRGYGYTF	TGTGCCAGCAGTTTAAGGGGCTATGGCTACACCTTC
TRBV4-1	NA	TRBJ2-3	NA	CASSRAARTDTQYF	TGCGCCAGCAGCCGGGCTGCCCGCACAGATACGCAGTATTTT
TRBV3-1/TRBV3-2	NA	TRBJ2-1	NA	CASSQDRPSSYNEQFF	TGTGCCAGCAGCCAAGACAGGCCGAGCTCCTACAATGAGCAGTTCTTC
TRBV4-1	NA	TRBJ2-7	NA	CASSQVNRVDEQYF	TGCGCCAGCAGCCAAGTGAACAGGGTGGACGAGCAGTACTTC
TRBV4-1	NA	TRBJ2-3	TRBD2	CASSQGPAGGRGDTQYF	TGCGCCAGCAGCCAAGGGCCAGCGGGGGGGCGAGGAGATACGCAGTATTTT
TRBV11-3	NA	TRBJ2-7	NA	CASSYRVGYEQYF	TGTGCCAGCAGCTACAGGGTAGGTTACGAGCAGTACTTC
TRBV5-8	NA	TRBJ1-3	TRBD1	CASSVAGGRNTIYF	TGTGCCAGCTCCGTGGCAGGGGGTAGAAACACCATATATTTT
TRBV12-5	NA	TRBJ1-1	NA	CASGLDGVITEAFF	TGTGCTAGTGGTTTGGACGGAGTGATCACTGAAGCTTTCTTT
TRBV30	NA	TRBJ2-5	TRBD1	CAWSGDRGRETQYF	TGTGCCTGGAGTGGGGACAGAGGAAGAGAGACCCAGTACTTC
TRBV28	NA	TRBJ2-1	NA	CASSPMGRREQFF	TGTGCCAGCAGCCCCATGGGCCGGCGTGAGCAGTTCTTC
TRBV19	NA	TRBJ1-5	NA	CASSIALGVTSQHF	TGTGCCAGTAGTATTGCCCTGGGCGTCACGTCCCAGCATTTT
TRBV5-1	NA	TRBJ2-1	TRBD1	CASSSRTGSGNEQFF	TGCGCCAGCAGCTCCCGGACAGGTTCTGGCAATGAGCAGTTCTTC
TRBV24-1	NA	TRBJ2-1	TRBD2	CATSDPRGGSYNEQFF	TGTGCCACCAGTGATCCCCGGGGGGGGTCCTACAATGAGCAGTTCTTC
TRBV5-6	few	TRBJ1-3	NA	CASSLLGEQAGSGNTIYF	TGTGCCAGCAGCTTGTTAGGAGAACAGGCCGGCTCTGGAAACACCATATATTTT
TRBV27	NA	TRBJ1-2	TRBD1	CASSVGQGAYGYTF	TGTGCCAGCAGTGTGGGACAGGGGGCCTATGGCTACACCTTC
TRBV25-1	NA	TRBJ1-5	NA	CASSQGGGNQPQHF	TGTGCCAGCAGTCAGGGAGGAGGCAATCAGCCCCAGCATTTT
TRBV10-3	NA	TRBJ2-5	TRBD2	CAISGGGAEETQYF	TGTGCCATCAGTGGCGGGGGGGCGGAAGAGACCCAGTACTTC